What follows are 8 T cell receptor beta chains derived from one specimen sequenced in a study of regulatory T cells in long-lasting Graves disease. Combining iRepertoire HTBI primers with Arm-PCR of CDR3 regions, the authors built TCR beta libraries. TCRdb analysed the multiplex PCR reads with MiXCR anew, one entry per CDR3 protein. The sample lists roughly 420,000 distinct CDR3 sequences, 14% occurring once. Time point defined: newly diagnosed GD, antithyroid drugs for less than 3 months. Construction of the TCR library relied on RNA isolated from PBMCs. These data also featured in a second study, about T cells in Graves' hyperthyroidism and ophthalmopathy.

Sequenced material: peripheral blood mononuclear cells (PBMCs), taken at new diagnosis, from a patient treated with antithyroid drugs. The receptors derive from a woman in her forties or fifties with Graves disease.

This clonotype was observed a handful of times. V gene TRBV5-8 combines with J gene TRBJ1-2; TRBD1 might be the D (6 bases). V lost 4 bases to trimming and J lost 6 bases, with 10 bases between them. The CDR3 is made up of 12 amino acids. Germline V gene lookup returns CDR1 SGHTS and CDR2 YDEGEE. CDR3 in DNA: TGTGCCAGCAGCACAGGGCGCCATGGCTACACCTTC. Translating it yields CASSTGRHGYTF.

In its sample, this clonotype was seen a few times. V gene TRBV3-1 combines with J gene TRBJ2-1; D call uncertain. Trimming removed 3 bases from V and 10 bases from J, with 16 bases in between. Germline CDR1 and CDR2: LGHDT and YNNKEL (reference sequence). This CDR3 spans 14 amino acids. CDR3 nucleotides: TGTGCCAGCAGCCAGGGAAGCGACACCGCCGAGCAGTTCTTC. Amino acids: CASSQGSDTAEQFF.

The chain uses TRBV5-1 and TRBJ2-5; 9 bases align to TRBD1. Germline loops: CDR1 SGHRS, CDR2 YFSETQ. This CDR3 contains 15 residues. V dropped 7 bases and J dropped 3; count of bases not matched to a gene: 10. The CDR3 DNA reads TGCGCCAGCCAACAGGGGGCGGGTCCAGAAGAGACCCAGTACTTC. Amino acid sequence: CASQQGAGPEETQYF.

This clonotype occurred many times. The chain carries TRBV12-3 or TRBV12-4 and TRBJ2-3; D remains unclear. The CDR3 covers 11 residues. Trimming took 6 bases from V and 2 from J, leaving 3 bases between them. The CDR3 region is CASSNTDTQYF. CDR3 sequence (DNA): TGTGCCAGCAGCAACACAGATACGCAGTATTTT.

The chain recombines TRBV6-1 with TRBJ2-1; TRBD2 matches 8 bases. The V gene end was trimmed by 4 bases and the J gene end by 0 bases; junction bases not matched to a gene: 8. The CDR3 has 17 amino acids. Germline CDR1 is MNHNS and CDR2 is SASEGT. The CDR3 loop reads CASSAPRGGGSYNEQFF. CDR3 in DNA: TGTGCCAGCAGTGCCCCCCGGGGGGGGGGCTCCTACAATGAGCAGTTCTTC.

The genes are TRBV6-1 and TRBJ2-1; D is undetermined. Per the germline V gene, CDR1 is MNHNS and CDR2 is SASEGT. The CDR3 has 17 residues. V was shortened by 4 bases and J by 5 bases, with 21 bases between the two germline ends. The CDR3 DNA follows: TGTGCCAGCAGTGCTACGAATGCCCCCCGGAACCACAATGAGCAGTTCTTC. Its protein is CASSATNAPRNHNEQFF.

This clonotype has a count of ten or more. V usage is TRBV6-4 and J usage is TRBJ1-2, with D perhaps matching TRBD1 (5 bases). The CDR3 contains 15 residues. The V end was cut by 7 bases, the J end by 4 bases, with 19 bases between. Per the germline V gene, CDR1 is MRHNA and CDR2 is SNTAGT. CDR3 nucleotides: TGTGCCAGCAAGGGGATTCACCGGGGGGTCTATGGCTACACCTTC. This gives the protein CASKGIHRGVYGYTF.

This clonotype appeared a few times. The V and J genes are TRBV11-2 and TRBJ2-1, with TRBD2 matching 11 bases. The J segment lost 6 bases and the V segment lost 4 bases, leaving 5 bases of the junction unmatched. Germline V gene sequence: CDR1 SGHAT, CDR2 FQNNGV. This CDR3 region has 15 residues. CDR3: CASSWGLAVSNEQFF. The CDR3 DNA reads TGTGCCAGCAGCTGGGGACTAGCGGTTTCCAATGAGCAGTTCTTC.